Listed here is a single T cell receptor (beta chain). Its cognate antigen is unknown. CDR3 size: 15 residues. Germline V gene sequence: CDR1 SNHLY, CDR2 FYNNEI. V shed 1 base, J shed 4 bases, and the junction held 3 bases outside the gene matches. This sample was included in a study of radiotherapy plus CTLA-4 blockade in lung cancer. Study at large: Across the patients, objective responses occurred in about 18%, and disease control in 30% to 35%. Study-wide results and limits: The study found tumor-derived TCR clones expanded in blood after radiotherapy plus ipilimumab. Response, reportedly, was best predicted by interferon-beta along with early blood T cell clone dynamics.

Patients with chemo-refractory metastatic non-small-cell lung cancer received focal radiation plus CTLA-4 blockade with ipilimumab. Sequencing was performed with immunoSEQ multiplex PCR; in TCRdb, only in-frame clones are kept and a portion is missing. The top ten hold 9.5% to 10% of the sample, which has approximately 80,000 clones, less than 85% seen once. This sequence originates from a human donor with non-small cell lung cancer whose response to radiotherapy plus ipilimumab could not be evaluated. The chain has TRBV2 and TRBJ2-3; 9 nucleotides agree with TRBD1. The sample here was peripheral blood, taken from a patient treated with radiotherapy plus ipilimumab. CDR3 sequence (DNA): TGTGCCAGCAGTGAAGGGGACAGGGCCGCAGATACGCAGTATTTT. It yields the protein CASSEGDRAADTQYF.